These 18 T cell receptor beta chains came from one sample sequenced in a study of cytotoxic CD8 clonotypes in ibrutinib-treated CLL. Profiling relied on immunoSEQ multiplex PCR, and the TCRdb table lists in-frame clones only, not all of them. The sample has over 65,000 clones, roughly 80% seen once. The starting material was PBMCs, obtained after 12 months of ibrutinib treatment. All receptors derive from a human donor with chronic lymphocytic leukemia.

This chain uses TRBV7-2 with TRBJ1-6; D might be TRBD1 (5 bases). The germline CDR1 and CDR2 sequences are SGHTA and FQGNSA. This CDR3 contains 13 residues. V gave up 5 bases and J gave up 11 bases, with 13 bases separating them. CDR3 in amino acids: CASSPGAGTPLHF. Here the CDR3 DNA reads TGTGCCAGCAGCCCCGGCGCAGGGACACCCCTCCACTTT.

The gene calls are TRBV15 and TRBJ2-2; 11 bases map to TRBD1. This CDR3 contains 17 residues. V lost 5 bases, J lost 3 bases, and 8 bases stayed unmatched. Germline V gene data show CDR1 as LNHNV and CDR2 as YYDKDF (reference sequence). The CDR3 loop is CATSSPRDRGYTGELFF. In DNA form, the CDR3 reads TGTGCCACCAGCTCCCCCCGGGACAGGGGGTACACCGGGGAGCTGTTTTTT.

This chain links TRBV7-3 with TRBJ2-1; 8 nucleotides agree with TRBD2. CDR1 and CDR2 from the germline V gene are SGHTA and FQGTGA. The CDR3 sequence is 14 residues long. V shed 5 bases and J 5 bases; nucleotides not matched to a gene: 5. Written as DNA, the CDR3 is TGTGCCAGCAGCCCCGGGGGGGGAGACAATGAGCAGTTCTTC. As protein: CASSPGGGDNEQFF.

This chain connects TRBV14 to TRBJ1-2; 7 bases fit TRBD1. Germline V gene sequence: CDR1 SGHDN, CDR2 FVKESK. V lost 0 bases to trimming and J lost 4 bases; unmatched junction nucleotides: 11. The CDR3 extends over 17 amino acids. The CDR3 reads CASSQEGRDSFLYGYTF. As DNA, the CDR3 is TGTGCCAGCAGCCAAGAGGGAAGGGACAGCTTTCTCTATGGCTACACCTTC.

The chain's CDR3 is CASTRTSRTNEQFF. CDR3 nucleotides: TGTGCCAGCACCCGGACTAGCAGAACCAATGAGCAGTTCTTC. The chain recombines TRBV6-5 with TRBJ2-1; 8 nucleotides line up with TRBD2. With V trimmed by 7 bases and J by 6 bases, 8 bases remained unmatched. The CDR3 extends over 14 amino acids. CDR1 MNHEY and CDR2 SVGAGI come from the germline V gene.

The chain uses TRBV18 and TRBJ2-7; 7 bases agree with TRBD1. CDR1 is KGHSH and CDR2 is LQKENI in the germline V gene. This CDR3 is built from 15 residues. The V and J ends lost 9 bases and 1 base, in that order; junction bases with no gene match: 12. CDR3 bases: TGTGCCAGTAGGGACAGCTTACTCCCGTCCTACGAGCAGTACTTC. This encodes CASRDSLLPSYEQYF.

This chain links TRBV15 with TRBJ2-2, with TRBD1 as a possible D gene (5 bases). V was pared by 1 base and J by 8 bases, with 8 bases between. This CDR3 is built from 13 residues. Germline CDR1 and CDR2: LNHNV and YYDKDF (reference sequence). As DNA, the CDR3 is TGTGCCACCAGCAGAGCCAACAGGGGGGAGCTGTTTTTT. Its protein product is CATSRANRGELFF. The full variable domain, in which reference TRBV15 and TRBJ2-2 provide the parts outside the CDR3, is DAMVIQNPRYQVTQFGKPVTLSCSQTLNHNVMYWYQQKSSQAPKLLFHYYDKDFNNEADTPDNFQSRRPNTSFCFLDIRSPGLGDTAMYLCATSRANRGELFFGEGSRLTVL.

The CDR3 sequence is CASSLLAEQYF. The CDR3, as DNA: TGTGCCAGCAGCTTATTGGCCGAGCAGTACTTC. This chain connects TRBV7-9 to TRBJ2-7; D is unresolved. The germline V and J ends were trimmed by 2 bases and 6 bases, with 5 bases remaining between them. In germline, CDR1 is SEHNR, CDR2 FQNEAQ (reference sequence). This CDR3 is built from 11 residues.

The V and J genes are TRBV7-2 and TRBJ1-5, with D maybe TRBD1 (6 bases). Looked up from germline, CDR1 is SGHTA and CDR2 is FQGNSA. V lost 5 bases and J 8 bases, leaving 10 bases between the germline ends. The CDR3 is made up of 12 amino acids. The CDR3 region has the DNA TGTGCCAGCAGCCCCTCAGGGGAGCCCCAGCATTTT. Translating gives CASSPSGEPQHF.

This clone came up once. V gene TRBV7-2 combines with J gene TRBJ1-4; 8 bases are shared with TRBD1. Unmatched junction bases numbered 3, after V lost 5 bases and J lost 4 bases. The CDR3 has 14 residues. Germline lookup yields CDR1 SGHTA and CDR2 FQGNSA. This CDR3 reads CASSGQGGNEKLFF. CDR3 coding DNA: TGTGCCAGCAGCGGACAGGGAGGTAATGAAAAACTGTTTTTT.

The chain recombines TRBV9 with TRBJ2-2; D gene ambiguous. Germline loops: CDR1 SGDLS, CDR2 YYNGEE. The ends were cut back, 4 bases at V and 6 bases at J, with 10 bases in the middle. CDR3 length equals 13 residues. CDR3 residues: CASSPTGPGELFF. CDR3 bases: TGTGCCAGCAGCCCCACGGGCCCCGGGGAGCTGTTTTTT.

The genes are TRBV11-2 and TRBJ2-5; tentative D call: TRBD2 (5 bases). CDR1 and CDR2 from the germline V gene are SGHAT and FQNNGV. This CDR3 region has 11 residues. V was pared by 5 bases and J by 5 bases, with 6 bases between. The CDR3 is CASSRGETQYF. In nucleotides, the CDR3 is TGTGCCAGCAGCCGCGGGGAGACCCAGTACTTC.

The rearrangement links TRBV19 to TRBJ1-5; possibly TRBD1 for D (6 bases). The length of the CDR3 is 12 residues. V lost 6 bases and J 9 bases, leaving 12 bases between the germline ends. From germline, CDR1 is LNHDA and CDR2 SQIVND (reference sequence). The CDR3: CASRGDMGPQHF. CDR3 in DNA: TGTGCCAGTAGGGGGGACATGGGGCCCCAGCATTTT.

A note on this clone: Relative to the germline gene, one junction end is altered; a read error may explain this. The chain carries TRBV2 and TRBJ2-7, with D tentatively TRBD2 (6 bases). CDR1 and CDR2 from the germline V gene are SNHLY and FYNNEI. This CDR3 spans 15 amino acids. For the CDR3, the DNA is TGTGCCGGCAGTGAGTGGAGGGAGGCCCCCTACGAGCAGTACTTC. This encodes CAGSEWREAPYEQYF.

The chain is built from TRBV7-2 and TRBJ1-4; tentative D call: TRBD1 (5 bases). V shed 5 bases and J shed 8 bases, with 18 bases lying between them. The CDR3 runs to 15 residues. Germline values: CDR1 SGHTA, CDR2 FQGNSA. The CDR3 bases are TGTGCCAGCAGCCCTCTGGGCAGGGTTGAGGAAAAACTGTTTTTT. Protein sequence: CASSPLGRVEEKLFF.

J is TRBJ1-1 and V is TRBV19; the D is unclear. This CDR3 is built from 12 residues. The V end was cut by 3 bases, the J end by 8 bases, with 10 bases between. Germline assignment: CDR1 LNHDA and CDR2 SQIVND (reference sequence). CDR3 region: CASSIPGPEAFF. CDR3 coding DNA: TGTGCCAGTAGTATCCCAGGACCCGAAGCTTTCTTT.

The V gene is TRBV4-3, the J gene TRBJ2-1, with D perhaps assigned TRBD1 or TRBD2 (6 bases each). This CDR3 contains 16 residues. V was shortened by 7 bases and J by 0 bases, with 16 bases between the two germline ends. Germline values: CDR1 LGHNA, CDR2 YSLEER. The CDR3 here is CASNLGGPSSYNEQFF. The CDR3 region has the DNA TGCGCCAGCAACTTGGGGGGCCCCAGCTCCTACAATGAGCAGTTCTTC.

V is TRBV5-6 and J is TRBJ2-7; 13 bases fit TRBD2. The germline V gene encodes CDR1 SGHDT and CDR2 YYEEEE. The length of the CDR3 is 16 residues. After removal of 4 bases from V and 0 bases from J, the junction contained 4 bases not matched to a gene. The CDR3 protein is CASSPRTSGSSYEQYF. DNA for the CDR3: TGTGCCAGCAGCCCCAGGACTAGCGGGAGCTCCTACGAGCAGTACTTC. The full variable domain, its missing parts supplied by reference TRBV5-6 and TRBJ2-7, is DAGVTQSPTHLIKTRGQQVTLRCSPKSGHDTVSWYQQALGQGPQFIFQYYEEEERQRGNFPDRFSGHQFPNYSSELNVNALLLGDSALYLCASSPRTSGSSYEQYFGPGTRLTVT.